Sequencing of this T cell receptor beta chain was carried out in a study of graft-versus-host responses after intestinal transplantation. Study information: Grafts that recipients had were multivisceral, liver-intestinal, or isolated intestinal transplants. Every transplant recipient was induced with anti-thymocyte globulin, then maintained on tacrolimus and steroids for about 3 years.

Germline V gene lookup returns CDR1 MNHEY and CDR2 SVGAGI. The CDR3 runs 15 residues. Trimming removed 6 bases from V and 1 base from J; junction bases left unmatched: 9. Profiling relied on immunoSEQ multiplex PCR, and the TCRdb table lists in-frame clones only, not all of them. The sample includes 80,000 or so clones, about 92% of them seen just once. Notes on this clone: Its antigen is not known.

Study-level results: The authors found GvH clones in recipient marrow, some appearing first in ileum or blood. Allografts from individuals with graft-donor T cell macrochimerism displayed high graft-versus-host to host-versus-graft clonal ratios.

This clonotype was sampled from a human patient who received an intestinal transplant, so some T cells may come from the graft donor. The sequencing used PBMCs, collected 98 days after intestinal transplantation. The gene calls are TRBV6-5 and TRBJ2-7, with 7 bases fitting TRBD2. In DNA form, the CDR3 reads TGTGCCAGCAGCCCCACCCGACTAGCTTCCTACGAGCAGTACTTC. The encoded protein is CASSPTRLASYEQYF.